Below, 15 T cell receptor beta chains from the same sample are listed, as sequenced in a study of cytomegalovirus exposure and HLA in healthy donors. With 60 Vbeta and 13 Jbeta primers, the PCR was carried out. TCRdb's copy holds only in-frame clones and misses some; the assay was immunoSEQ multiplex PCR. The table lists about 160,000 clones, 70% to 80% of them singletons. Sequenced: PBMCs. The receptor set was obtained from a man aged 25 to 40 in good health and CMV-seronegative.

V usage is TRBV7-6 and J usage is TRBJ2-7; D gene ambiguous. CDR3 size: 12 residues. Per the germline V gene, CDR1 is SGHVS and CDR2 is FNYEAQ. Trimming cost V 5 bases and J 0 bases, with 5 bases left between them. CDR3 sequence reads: CASSPNSYEQYF. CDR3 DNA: TGTGCCAGCAGCCCTAACTCCTACGAGCAGTACTTC. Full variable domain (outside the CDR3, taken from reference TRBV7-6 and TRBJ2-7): GAGVSQSPRYKVTKRGQDVALRCDPISGHVSLYWYRQALGQGPEFLTYFNYEAQQDKSGLPNDRFSAERPEGSISTLTIQRTEQRDSAMYRCASSPNSYEQYFGPGTRLTVT.

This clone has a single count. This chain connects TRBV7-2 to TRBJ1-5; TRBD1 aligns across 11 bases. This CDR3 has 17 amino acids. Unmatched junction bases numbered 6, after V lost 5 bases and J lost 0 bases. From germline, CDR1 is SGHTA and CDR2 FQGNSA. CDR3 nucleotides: TGTGCCAGCAGCCGGGGACAGGGGGATTATAGCAATCAGCCCCAGCATTTT. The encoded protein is CASSRGQGDYSNQPQHF.

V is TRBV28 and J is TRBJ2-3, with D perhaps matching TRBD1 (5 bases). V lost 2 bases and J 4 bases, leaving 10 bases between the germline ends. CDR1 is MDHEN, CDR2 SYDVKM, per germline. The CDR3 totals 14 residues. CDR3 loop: CASSLRVGADTQYF. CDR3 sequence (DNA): TGTGCCAGCAGTTTACGGGTAGGGGCAGATACGCAGTATTTT.

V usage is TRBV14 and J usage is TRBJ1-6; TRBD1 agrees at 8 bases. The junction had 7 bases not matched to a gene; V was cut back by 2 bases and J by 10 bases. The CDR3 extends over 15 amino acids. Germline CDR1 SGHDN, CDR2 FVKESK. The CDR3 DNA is TGTGCCAGCAGCCAAAGGACAGGGACAAACTCACCCCTCCACTTT. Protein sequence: CASSQRTGTNSPLHF.

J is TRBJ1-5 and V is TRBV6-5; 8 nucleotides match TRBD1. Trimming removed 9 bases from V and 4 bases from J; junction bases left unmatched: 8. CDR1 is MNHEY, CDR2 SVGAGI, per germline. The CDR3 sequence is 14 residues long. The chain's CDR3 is CASAKDRVNQPQHF. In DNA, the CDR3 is TGTGCCAGTGCCAAGGACAGGGTAAATCAGCCCCAGCATTTT.

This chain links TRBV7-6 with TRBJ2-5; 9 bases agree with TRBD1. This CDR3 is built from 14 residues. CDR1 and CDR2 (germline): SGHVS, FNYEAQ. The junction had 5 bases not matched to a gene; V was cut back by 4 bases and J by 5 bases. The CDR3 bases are TGTGCCAGCAGCTCTTCGGGACAGGGCGAGACCCAGTACTTC. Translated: CASSSSGQGETQYF.

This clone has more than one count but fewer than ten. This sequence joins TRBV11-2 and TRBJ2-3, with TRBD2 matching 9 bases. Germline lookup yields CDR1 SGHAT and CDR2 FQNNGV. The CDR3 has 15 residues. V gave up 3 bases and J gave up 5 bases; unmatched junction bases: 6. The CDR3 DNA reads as TGTGCCAGCAGCTTTGGCGGGAGGGGCAGAGATACGCAGTATTTT. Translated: CASSFGGRGRDTQYF. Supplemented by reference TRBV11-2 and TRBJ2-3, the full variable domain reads EAGVAQSPRYKIIEKRQSVAFWCNPISGHATLYWYQQILGQGPKLLIQFQNNGVVDDSQLPKDRFSAERLKGVDSTLKIQPAKLEDSAVYLCASSFGGRGRDTQYFGPGTRLTVL.

DNA of the CDR3: TGCGCCAGCAGTCCCTCCGTTAGCTCCTATAATTCACCCCTCCACTTT. It codes for CASSPSVSSYNSPLHF. V usage is TRBV5-1 and J usage is TRBJ1-6; D is unresolved. The germline V gene has CDR1 SGHRS and CDR2 YFSETQ. The V gene lost 5 bases and the J gene lost 0 bases, with 12 bases spanning the gap. The CDR3 sequence is 16 residues long.

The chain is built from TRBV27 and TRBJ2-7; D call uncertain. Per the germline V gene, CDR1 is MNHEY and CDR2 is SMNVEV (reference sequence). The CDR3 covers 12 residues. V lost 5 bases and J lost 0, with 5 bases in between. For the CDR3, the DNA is TGTGCCAGCAGTGATAGCTCCTACGAGCAGTACTTC. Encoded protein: CASSDSSYEQYF.

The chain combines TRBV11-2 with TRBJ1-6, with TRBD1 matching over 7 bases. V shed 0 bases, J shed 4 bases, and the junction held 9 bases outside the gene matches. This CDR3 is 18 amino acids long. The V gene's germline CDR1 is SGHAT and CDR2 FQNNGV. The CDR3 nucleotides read TGTGCCAGCAGCTTAGATATTGGGACAGTTAGATATAATTCACCCCTCCACTTT. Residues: CASSLDIGTVRYNSPLHF.

The CDR3 sequence: CASSFPGVGGYTF. CDR3 nucleotides: TGTGCCAGCAGTTTTCCAGGGGTTGGTGGCTACACCTTC. The rearrangement joins TRBV7-2 to TRBJ1-2; weak D call: TRBD1 (6 bases). CDR3 length: 13 residues. Trimming took off 6 bases at V and 7 bases at J, with 15 bases between the two ends. The V gene's germline CDR1 is SGHTA and CDR2 FQGNSA.

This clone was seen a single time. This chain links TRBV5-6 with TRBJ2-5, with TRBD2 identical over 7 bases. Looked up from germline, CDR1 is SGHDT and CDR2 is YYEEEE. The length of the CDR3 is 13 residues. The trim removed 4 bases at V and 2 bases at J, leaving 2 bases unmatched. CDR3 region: CASSQGLQETQYF. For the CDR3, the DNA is TGTGCCAGCAGCCAGGGACTACAAGAGACCCAGTACTTC.

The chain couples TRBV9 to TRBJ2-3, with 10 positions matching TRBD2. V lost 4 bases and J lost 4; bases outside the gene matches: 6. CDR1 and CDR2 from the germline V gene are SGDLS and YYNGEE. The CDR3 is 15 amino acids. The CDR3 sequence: CASSFQRGGSDTQYF. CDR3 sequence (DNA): TGTGCCAGCAGCTTCCAGCGGGGGGGGTCAGATACGCAGTATTTT. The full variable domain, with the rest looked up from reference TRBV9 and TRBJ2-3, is DSGVTQTPKHLITATGQRVTLRCSPRSGDLSVYWYQQSLDQGLQFLIQYYNGEERAKGNILERFSAQQFPDLHSELNLSSLELGDSALYFCASSFQRGGSDTQYFGPGTRLTVL.

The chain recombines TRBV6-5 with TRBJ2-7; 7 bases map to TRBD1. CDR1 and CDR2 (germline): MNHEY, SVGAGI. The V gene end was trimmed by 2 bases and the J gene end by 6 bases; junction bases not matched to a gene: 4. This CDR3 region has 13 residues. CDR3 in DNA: TGTGCCAGCAGTTACACAGGGGACGGCGAGCAGTACTTC. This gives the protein CASSYTGDGEQYF.

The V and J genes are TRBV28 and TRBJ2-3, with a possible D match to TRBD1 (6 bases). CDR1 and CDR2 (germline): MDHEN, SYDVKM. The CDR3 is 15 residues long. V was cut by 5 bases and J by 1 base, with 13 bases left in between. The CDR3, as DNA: TGTGCCAGCAGTCTACAGGGATCGGGCACAGATACGCAGTATTTT. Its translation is CASSLQGSGTDTQYF. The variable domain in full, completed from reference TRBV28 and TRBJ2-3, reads DVKVTQSSRYLVKRTGEKVFLECVQDMDHENMFWYRQDPGLGLRLIYFSYDVKMKEKGDIPEGYSVSREKKERFSLILESASTNQTSMYLCASSLQGSGTDTQYFGPGTRLTVL.